These T cell receptor beta chains were read from a single sample in a study of control samples from healthy donors and cancer patients. Profiling relied on immunoSEQ multiplex PCR, and the TCRdb table lists in-frame clones only, not all of them. The sample consists of tens of thousands of clones, approximately 87% of them appearing once. The sequencing sample was made of blood. Receptors originate from a man between 45 and 60 years old in good health. Both conserved end residues are trimmed from each CDR3. Not every row has a clone size; where given, it reads once, few, many or a size class.

CDR3 protein | clone size | V gene
ASSRGQMNTEAF | once | TRBV3-1/TRBV3-2
ASSLGGMAKNIQY | . | TRBV13
ASSYDRPNSGNTIY | . | TRBV14
AIGEGSTNEKLF | . | TRBV10-3
ASREGTDTQY | . | TRBV2
ASSAGLAGGLYEQY | . | TRBV19
ASSLSGRNYGYT | . | TRBV27
ASNDYGAAGGYT | . | TRBV3-1/TRBV3-2
ASSWTGDSPLH | . | TRBV5-1
ATSDPSSGRASEQY | . | TRBV24-1
ASSSRQVENTIY | . | TRBV11-3
ASSDLAGGLNEQF | . | TRBV25-1
ASSLGPPSLNTGELF | . | TRBV10-2
ASSEGTVTNEKLF | . | TRBV9
ASSVQDIQETQY | . | TRBV7-8
ASSLGAWIWDNSPLH | . | TRBV5-6
AWSGGRGPYEQY | . | TRBV30
ASSPVGSNQPQH | . | TRBV9
ASSPGQQGSGNTIY | . | TRBV11-3
ASSANDRGYGNTIY | few | TRBV4-3
ATSGDDEKLF | . | TRBV24-1
ASSVVSAGNTIY | . | TRBV9
ASSQERGTGALSGANVLT | . | TRBV3-1/TRBV3-2
ASSTTGTSAYEQY | . | TRBV5-6
ATSRDLRGGETQY | few | TRBV15
ASSRDRVSGNTIY | . | TRBV5-4
SVESPDTQY | few | TRBV29-1
ASSRQGNAAEAF | . | TRBV5-5
ASSPQGFEAF | . | TRBV5-5